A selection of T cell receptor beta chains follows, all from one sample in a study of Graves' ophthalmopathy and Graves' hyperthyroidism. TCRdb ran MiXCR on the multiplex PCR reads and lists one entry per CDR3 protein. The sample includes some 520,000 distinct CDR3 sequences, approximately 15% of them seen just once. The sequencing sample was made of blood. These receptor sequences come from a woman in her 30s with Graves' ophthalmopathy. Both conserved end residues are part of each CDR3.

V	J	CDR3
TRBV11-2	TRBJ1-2	CASSYDRVQGPNYGYTF
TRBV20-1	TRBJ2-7	CSARHPDGRAYEQYF
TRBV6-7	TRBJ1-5	CASSYPQGNQPEHF
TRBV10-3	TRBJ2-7	CAISGYPGTYEQYF
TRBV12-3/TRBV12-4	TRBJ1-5	CASWLGGVQPQHF
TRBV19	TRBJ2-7	CASSMGSITYEQYF
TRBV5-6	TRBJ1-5	CASSLGQGVNQPQHF
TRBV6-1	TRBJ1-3	CASGPPRGSGNTIYF
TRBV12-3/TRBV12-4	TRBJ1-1	CASSLAFADYTEAFF
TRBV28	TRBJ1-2	CASSRTRRYGYTF
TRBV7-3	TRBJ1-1	CASSLNGRTEAFF
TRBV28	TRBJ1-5	CASSFPRGGNQPQHF
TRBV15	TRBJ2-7	CATSRDLHGAYEQYF
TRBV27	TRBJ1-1	CASRDRELLNTEAFF
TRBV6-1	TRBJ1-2	CASSNGPNYGYTF
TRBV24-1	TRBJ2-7	CATRATSGLATSNYYEQYF
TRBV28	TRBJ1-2	CASTDRQGASGYTF
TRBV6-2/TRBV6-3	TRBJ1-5	CASSGWDNQPQHF
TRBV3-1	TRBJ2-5	CASSLSQGKETEYF
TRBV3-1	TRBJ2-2	CASSQDTNTGELFF
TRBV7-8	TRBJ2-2	CASSLWAETNTGELFF
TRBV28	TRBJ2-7	CASSSTLANYEQYF
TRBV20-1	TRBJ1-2	CSAPGPMNYGYTF
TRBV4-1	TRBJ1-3	CASSPETTSSGNTIYF
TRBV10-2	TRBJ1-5	CASSESEGSGQPQHF
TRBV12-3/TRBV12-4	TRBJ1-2	CASSLRLRNYGYTF
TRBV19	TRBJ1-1	CASSPDHEFWVGTEAFF
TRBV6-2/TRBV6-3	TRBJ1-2	CASSPHRQDRFLFYGYTF
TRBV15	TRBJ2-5	CATSREAYPPETQYF
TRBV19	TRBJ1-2	CASDYGTAYGYTF